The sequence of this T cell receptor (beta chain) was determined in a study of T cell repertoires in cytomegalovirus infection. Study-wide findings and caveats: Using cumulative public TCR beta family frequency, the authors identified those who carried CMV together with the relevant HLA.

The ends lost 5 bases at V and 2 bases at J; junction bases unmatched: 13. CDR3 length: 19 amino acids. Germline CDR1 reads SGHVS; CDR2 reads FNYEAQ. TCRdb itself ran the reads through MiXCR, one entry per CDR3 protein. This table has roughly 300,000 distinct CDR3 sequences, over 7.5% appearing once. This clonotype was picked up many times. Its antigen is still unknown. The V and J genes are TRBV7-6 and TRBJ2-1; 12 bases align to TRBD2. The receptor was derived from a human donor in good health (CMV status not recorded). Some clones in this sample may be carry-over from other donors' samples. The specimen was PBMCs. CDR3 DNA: TGTGCCAGCAGCCCCCGGACTAGCGGGACCCGGCTTACCTACAATGAGCAGTTCTTC. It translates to CASSPRTSGTRLTYNEQFF.